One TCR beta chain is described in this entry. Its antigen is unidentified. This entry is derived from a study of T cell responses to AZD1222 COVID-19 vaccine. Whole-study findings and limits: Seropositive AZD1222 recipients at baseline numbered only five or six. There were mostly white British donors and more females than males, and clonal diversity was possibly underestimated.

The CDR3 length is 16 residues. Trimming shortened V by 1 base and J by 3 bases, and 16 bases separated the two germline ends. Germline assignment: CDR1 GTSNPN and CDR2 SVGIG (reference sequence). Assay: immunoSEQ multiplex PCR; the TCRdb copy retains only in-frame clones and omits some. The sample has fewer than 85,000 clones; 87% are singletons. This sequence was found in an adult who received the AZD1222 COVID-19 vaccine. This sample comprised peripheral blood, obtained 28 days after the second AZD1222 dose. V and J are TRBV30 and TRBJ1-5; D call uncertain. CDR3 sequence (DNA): TGTGCCTGGAGTGCCGGTAAGGTCTTGGTCAATCAGCCCCAGCATTTT. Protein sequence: CAWSAGKVLVNQPQHF.